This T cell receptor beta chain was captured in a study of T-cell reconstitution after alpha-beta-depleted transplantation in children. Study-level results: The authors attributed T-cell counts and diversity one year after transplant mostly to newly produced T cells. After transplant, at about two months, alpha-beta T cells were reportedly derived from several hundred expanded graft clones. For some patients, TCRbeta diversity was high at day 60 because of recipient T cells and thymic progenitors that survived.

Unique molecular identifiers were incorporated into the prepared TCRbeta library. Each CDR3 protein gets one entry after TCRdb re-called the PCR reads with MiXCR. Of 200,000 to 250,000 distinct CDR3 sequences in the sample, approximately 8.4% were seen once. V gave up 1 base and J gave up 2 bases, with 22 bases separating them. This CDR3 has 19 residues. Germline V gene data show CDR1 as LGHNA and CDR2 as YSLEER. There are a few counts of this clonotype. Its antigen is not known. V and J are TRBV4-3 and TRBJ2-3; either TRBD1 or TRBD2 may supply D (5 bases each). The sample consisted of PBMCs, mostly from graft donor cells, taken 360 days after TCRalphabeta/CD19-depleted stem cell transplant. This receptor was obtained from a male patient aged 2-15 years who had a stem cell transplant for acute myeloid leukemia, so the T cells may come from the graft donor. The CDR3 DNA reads TGCGCCAGCAGCCAAGGTTTCTCTTTAGGGACCCAGATCACAGATACGCAGTATTTT. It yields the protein CASSQGFSLGTQITDTQYF.